The present T cell receptor (beta chain) was sequenced within a study of cytomegalovirus exposure and HLA in healthy donors. Study-wide results and caveats: Earlier findings revealed that most TCR beta V segments proved productive either about 87% or about 30% of the time. A further, later analysis showed that HLA-associated TCR beta chains (compared with equally common others) were more clonally expanded.

This PCR relied on a set of 60 Vbeta primers and 13 Jbeta primers. The protocol was immunoSEQ multiplex PCR, while the TCRdb copy is restricted to in-frame clones and leaves out a portion. Recorded here are tens of thousands of clones; the top ten clones represent 12%. The V and J ends lost 4 bases and 1 base, in that order; junction bases with no gene match: 3. The CDR3 is 14 amino acids. Germline-derived CDR1 and CDR2 are SGHRS and YFSETQ. On this clone itself: The antigen is not known.

Source material: PBMCs. This clonotype was obtained from a woman in her twenties or thirties in good health and CMV-seropositive. This sequence joins TRBV5-1 and TRBJ2-5; 8 nucleotides line up with TRBD1. The CDR3: CASSGGTGQETQYF. For the CDR3, the DNA is TGCGCCAGCAGCGGGGGGACAGGCCAAGAGACCCAGTACTTC.